These T cell receptor beta chains were read from a single sample in a study of cytomegalovirus exposure and HLA in healthy donors. The repertoire was sequenced with immunoSEQ multiplex PCR; TCRdb's copy has only in-frame clones and lacks some. This table has roughly 120,000 clones, 73% appearing once. Sequencing input: PBMCs. Receptors were obtained from a man in his sixties in good health and CMV-seropositive. CDR3s include the opening cysteine and the closing phenylalanine or tryptophan. Each record gives: clone size, J gene, D gene, V gene, CDR3 DNA, CDR3 protein. The D gene is left open where the match is weak. For some rows the clone size is stated as once, few or many, or as a class when expanded; others skip it.

clone size: .; J gene: TRBJ2-2; D gene: .; V gene: TRBV7-7; CDR3 DNA: TGTGCTAGCAGCTTGGACTTCACCGGGGAGCTGTTTTTT; CDR3 protein: CASSLDFTGELFF
clone size: .; J gene: TRBJ1-5; D gene: TRBD1; V gene: TRBV10-3; CDR3 DNA: TGTGCCATCGGGAGACAGGGCACGGATCAGCCCCAGCATTTT; CDR3 protein: CAIGRQGTDQPQHF
clone size: .; J gene: TRBJ2-7; D gene: TRBD1; V gene: TRBV5-1; CDR3 DNA: TGCGCCAGCAGCGTGGGACAGGGCGTCTACGAGCAGTACTTC; CDR3 protein: CASSVGQGVYEQYF
clone size: few; J gene: TRBJ2-7; D gene: .; V gene: TRBV11-2; CDR3 DNA: TGTGCCAGCAGCCCCGGACAGTTCGAGCAGTACTTC; CDR3 protein: CASSPGQFEQYF
clone size: .; J gene: TRBJ2-2; D gene: TRBD1; V gene: TRBV5-1; CDR3 DNA: TGCGCCAGCAGCTTGACGGACAGGGACACCGGGGAGCTGTTTTTT; CDR3 protein: CASSLTDRDTGELFF
clone size: .; J gene: TRBJ1-5; D gene: .; V gene: TRBV30; CDR3 DNA: TGTGCCTGGAGTTGGCAGGGAACCTATAGCAATCAGCCCCAGCATTTT; CDR3 protein: CAWSWQGTYSNQPQHF
clone size: .; J gene: TRBJ1-2; D gene: .; V gene: TRBV25-1; CDR3 DNA: TGTGCCAGCAGTGAATTAGCTAACTATGGCTACACCTTC; CDR3 protein: CASSELANYGYTF
clone size: .; J gene: TRBJ1-1; D gene: .; V gene: TRBV7-8; CDR3 DNA: TGTGCCAGCAGCTTACTCACTGAAGCTTTCTTT; CDR3 protein: CASSLLTEAFF
clone size: .; J gene: TRBJ1-1; D gene: .; V gene: TRBV5-4; CDR3 DNA: TGTGCCAGCAGCTTGCCCCCAGGGGAGGGCACTGAAGCTTTCTTT; CDR3 protein: CASSLPPGEGTEAFF
clone size: .; J gene: TRBJ2-7; D gene: .; V gene: TRBV5-4; CDR3 DNA: TGTGCCAGCTTGAAGACTCCAGACGACGAGCAGTACTTC; CDR3 protein: CASLKTPDDEQYF
clone size: few; J gene: TRBJ2-7; D gene: TRBD1; V gene: TRBV11-2; CDR3 DNA: TGTGCCAGCAGCGGGCTTATGGGACAGGGGCTATACGAGCAGTACTTC; CDR3 protein: CASSGLMGQGLYEQYF
clone size: .; J gene: TRBJ1-4; D gene: TRBD1; V gene: TRBV29-1; CDR3 DNA: TGCAGCGTAGCTAAGGGACAGGGAGAAGAAAAACTGTTTTTT; CDR3 protein: CSVAKGQGEEKLFF
clone size: .; J gene: TRBJ2-7; D gene: TRBD1; V gene: TRBV6-5; CDR3 DNA: TGTGCCAGCAGTCGGGACAGGGGGAGAGAGCAGTACTTC; CDR3 protein: CASSRDRGREQYF
clone size: .; J gene: TRBJ2-3; D gene: TRBD1; V gene: TRBV7-7; CDR3 DNA: TGTGCTAGCAGCCGAACCGGGACAGGGGCAGATACGCAGTATTTT; CDR3 protein: CASSRTGTGADTQYF
clone size: .; J gene: TRBJ1-4; D gene: .; V gene: TRBV28; CDR3 DNA: TGTGCCAGCAGTTCCAGTAGTAGGGGCGGTGAAAAACTGTTTTTT; CDR3 protein: CASSSSSRGGEKLFF
clone size: few; J gene: TRBJ1-4; D gene: .; V gene: TRBV7-2; CDR3 DNA: TGTGCCAGCAGCCAACAGGGCCGGGCGGACGAAAAACTGTTTTTT; CDR3 protein: CASSQQGRADEKLFF
clone size: once; J gene: TRBJ2-3; D gene: TRBD1; V gene: TRBV7-2; CDR3 DNA: TGTGCCAGCAGCATAAGGACAGGGGGCACAGATACGCAGTATTTT; CDR3 protein: CASSIRTGGTDTQYF
clone size: .; J gene: TRBJ2-7; D gene: .; V gene: TRBV5-1; CDR3 DNA: TGCGCCAGCAGCTCGGGGGATCCTTTCCATTGGGAGCAGTACTTC; CDR3 protein: CASSSGDPFHWEQYF
clone size: few; J gene: TRBJ2-3; D gene: TRBD1; V gene: TRBV7-9; CDR3 DNA: TGTGCCAGCAGCTTAGCGTGGGGACAGACAAATACGCAGTATTTT; CDR3 protein: CASSLAWGQTNTQYF
clone size: .; J gene: TRBJ1-4; D gene: .; V gene: TRBV5-1; CDR3 DNA: TGCGCCAGCAGCTGGGGGGTAACTAATGAAAAACTGTTTTTT; CDR3 protein: CASSWGVTNEKLFF
clone size: few; J gene: TRBJ1-1; D gene: TRBD1; V gene: TRBV5-6; CDR3 DNA: TGTGCCAGCAGCTTTAGACAGGGGAAGACCACTGAAGCTTTCTTT; CDR3 protein: CASSFRQGKTTEAFF
clone size: few; J gene: TRBJ1-6; D gene: .; V gene: TRBV6-5; CDR3 DNA: TGTGCCAGCAGTACCCGGGACACCTCACCCCTCCACTTT; CDR3 protein: CASSTRDTSPLHF
clone size: .; J gene: TRBJ2-1; D gene: TRBD2; V gene: TRBV5-1; CDR3 DNA: TGCGCCAGCAGGCCGGGGACTAGCGGGTACTCCTACAATGAGCAGTTCTTC; CDR3 protein: CASRPGTSGYSYNEQFF
clone size: .; J gene: TRBJ2-3; D gene: TRBD2; V gene: TRBV5-6; CDR3 DNA: TGTGCCAGCAGCTTGGTAACGGGGGGGATCACAGATACGCAGTATTTT; CDR3 protein: CASSLVTGGITDTQYF
clone size: .; J gene: TRBJ2-5; D gene: .; V gene: TRBV29-1; CDR3 DNA: TGCAGCGTTGCCTTAATATCCGGGACCCAGTACTTC; CDR3 protein: CSVALISGTQYF
clone size: .; J gene: TRBJ2-5; D gene: TRBD1; V gene: TRBV28; CDR3 DNA: TGTGCCAGCAGTAATAGACAGGGGACGGGGGAGACCCAGTACTTC; CDR3 protein: CASSNRQGTGETQYF
clone size: .; J gene: TRBJ1-4; D gene: TRBD1; V gene: TRBV7-9; CDR3 DNA: TGTGCCAGCAGCTTATATCAGGGGGGTGAAAAACTGTTTTTT; CDR3 protein: CASSLYQGGEKLFF
clone size: .; J gene: TRBJ2-5; D gene: TRBD2; V gene: TRBV23-1; CDR3 DNA: TGCGCCCGTGGCGGGACTAGCGAGGGAGAGACCCAGTACTTC; CDR3 protein: CARGGTSEGETQYF
clone size: .; J gene: TRBJ2-7; D gene: .; V gene: TRBV27; CDR3 DNA: TGTGCCAGCAGTTTCTTGGGGGCGCTTGGCTCCTACGAGCAGTACTTC; CDR3 protein: CASSFLGALGSYEQYF